A selection of T cell receptor beta chains follows, all from one sample in a study of technical replicates of blood from a handful of donors. Using immunoSEQ multiplex PCR, the repertoire was profiled, and TCRdb retains in-frame clones only, with some absent. This sample has 75,000 to 90,000 clones; 95% to 97% occur once, and the top ten carry roughly 0.33%. The sample was T cells isolated from PBMCs. The source of these receptors is a human donor in good health. Each CDR3 is given with its conserved first and last residue. The order of the fields is CDR3 protein, CDR3 DNA, J gene, V gene, D gene, clone size. A D gene is named only where the DNA matches it firmly. Rows may omit the clone size; those that give it use once, few, many or a size class.

CDR3: CASTPSFSSYEQYF
DNA: TGTGCCAGCACCCCTAGTTTCTCCTCCTACGAGCAGTACTTC
J: TRBJ2-7
V: TRBV6-6
D: NA
size: NA

CDR3: CASSFPTYLGNEQFF
DNA: TGTGCCAGCAGTTTCCCCACCTACCTAGGCAATGAGCAGTTCTTC
J: TRBJ2-1
V: TRBV28
D: NA
size: NA

CDR3: CASSLTAEAFF
DNA: TGTGCCAGCAGCCTGACAGCTGAAGCTTTCTTT
J: TRBJ1-1
V: TRBV7-9
D: NA
size: once

CDR3: CASSPRSGLGYTF
DNA: TGTGCCAGTAGTCCAAGATCAGGGCTTGGCTACACCTTC
J: TRBJ1-2
V: TRBV19
D: NA
size: NA

CDR3: CASSLYGAQGGEQFF
DNA: TGTGCCAGCAGCTTGTACGGCGCACAGGGCGGTGAGCAGTTCTTC
J: TRBJ2-1
V: TRBV7-3
D: NA
size: NA

CDR3: CASRDLRTVQEKLFF
DNA: TGTGCCAGCAGAGACTTAAGGACAGTCCAGGAAAAACTGTTTTTT
J: TRBJ1-4
V: TRBV25-1
D: NA
size: NA

CDR3: CASSQSYEQYF
DNA: TGTGCCAGCAGCCAGAGCTACGAGCAGTACTTC
J: TRBJ2-7
V: TRBV14
D: NA
size: NA

CDR3: CASGLGQGDRTEAFF
DNA: TGTGCTAGTGGTTTGGGGCAGGGGGATCGGACTGAAGCTTTCTTT
J: TRBJ1-1
V: TRBV12-5
D: TRBD1
size: NA

CDR3: CASVQGAWEKLFF
DNA: TGTGCCAGCGTACAGGGCGCTTGGGAAAAACTGTTTTTT
J: TRBJ1-4
V: TRBV2
D: NA
size: NA

CDR3: CASSHAGGQLSNEQFF
DNA: TGTGCCAGCAGCCACGCCGGGGGACAGTTGAGCAATGAGCAGTTCTTC
J: TRBJ2-1
V: TRBV7-9
D: NA
size: NA

CDR3: CASSPRLAGRENTGELFF
DNA: TGTGCCAGCAGCCCAAGACTAGCGGGACGAGAAAACACCGGGGAGCTGTTTTTT
J: TRBJ2-2
V: TRBV7-3
D: TRBD2
size: NA

CDR3: CSAQDTEAFF
DNA: TGCAGCGCACAGGACACTGAAGCTTTCTTT
J: TRBJ1-1
V: TRBV29-1
D: NA
size: NA

CDR3: CAFANSYEQYF
DNA: TGTGCCTTCGCTAACTCCTACGAGCAGTACTTC
J: TRBJ2-7
V: TRBV10-3
D: NA
size: NA

CDR3: CASSSQNRETQYF
DNA: TGTGCCAGCAGTTCTCAAAACAGAGAGACCCAGTACTTC
J: TRBJ2-5
V: TRBV7-9
D: NA
size: NA

CDR3: CSVGTSGRLYEQYF
DNA: TGCAGCGTGGGGACTAGCGGGAGACTCTACGAGCAGTACTTC
J: TRBJ2-7
V: TRBV29-1
D: TRBD2
size: NA

CDR3: CASISNRGLPEAFF
DNA: TGTGCCAGCATTTCAAACAGGGGGCTTCCTGAAGCTTTCTTT
J: TRBJ1-1
V: TRBV6-5
D: TRBD1
size: NA

CDR3: CSVEGSGRINEQFF
DNA: TGCAGCGTTGAAGGTAGCGGGAGGATCAATGAGCAGTTCTTC
J: TRBJ2-1
V: TRBV29-1
D: TRBD2
size: NA

CDR3: CASSAGNQYGYTF
DNA: TGCGCCAGCAGTGCAGGGAATCAATATGGCTACACCTTC
J: TRBJ1-2
V: TRBV5-1
D: NA
size: NA

CDR3: CASTLQPGVYEQYF
DNA: TGTGCCAGCACCCTCCAACCGGGAGTCTACGAGCAGTACTTC
J: TRBJ2-7
V: TRBV7-8
D: NA
size: NA

CDR3: CASSEEVWNSNQPQHF
DNA: TGTGCCAGCAGTGAGGAGGTATGGAATAGCAATCAGCCCCAGCATTTT
J: TRBJ1-5
V: TRBV2
D: NA
size: NA

CDR3: CASSGEETQYF
DNA: TGTGCCAGTAGCGGGGAAGAGACCCAGTACTTC
J: TRBJ2-5
V: TRBV19
D: NA
size: NA

CDR3: CASSQATGPGYTF
DNA: TGCGCCAGCAGCCAAGCGACAGGGCCCGGCTACACCTTC
J: TRBJ1-2
V: TRBV4-1
D: TRBD1
size: NA

CDR3: CASRWTGGKETQYF
DNA: TGTGCCAGCAGGTGGACGGGAGGGAAAGAGACCCAGTACTTC
J: TRBJ2-5
V: TRBV2
D: TRBD2
size: NA

CDR3: CASSLPLGLADYNEQFF
DNA: TGTGCCAGCAGCCTACCCCTCGGACTAGCGGACTACAATGAGCAGTTCTTC
J: TRBJ2-1
V: TRBV11-3
D: TRBD2
size: NA

CDR3: CALRQGLFSNQPQHF
DNA: TGCGCCTTACGACAGGGACTTTTTAGCAATCAGCCCCAGCATTTT
J: TRBJ1-5
V: TRBV10-1
D: TRBD1
size: NA

CDR3: CASSTGTGLPQHF
DNA: TGTGCCAGTAGTACGGGGACAGGGTTGCCCCAGCATTTT
J: TRBJ1-5
V: TRBV19
D: TRBD1
size: NA

CDR3: CASSGWWPGQPSYEQYF
DNA: TGTGCCAGCAGCGGATGGTGGCCGGGACAGCCTTCCTACGAGCAGTACTTC
J: TRBJ2-7
V: TRBV5-4
D: TRBD1
size: NA

CDR3: CAISESISRGDRQYF
DNA: TGTGCCATCAGTGAGTCGATTTCCCGAGGGGACAGGCAGTACTTC
J: TRBJ2-7
V: TRBV10-3
D: TRBD1
size: NA

CDR3: CASSGQGNQPQHF
DNA: TGCGCCAGCAGTGGACAGGGAAATCAGCCCCAGCATTTT
J: TRBJ1-5
V: TRBV10-1
D: TRBD1
size: NA

CDR3: CASGRQGNEKLFF
DNA: TGTGCCAGCGGACGACAGGGAAATGAAAAACTGTTTTTT
J: TRBJ1-4
V: TRBV25-1
D: TRBD1
size: NA

CDR3: CASSQSAGGLYEQYF
DNA: TGTGCCAGCAGCCAATCGGCGGGGGGTCTATACGAGCAGTACTTC
J: TRBJ2-7
V: TRBV16
D: TRBD2
size: NA

CDR3: CASGYGDTEAFF
DNA: TGTGCCAGTGGGTACGGAGACACTGAAGCTTTCTTT
J: TRBJ1-1
V: TRBV19
D: NA
size: NA

CDR3: CASSWGGRYEQYF
DNA: TGTGCCAGCAGCTGGGGAGGGAGGTACGAGCAGTACTTC
J: TRBJ2-7
V: TRBV5-4
D: TRBD2
size: NA

CDR3: CASSRRTENTEAFF
DNA: TGTGCCAGCAGTCGGCGGACAGAGAACACTGAAGCTTTCTTT
J: TRBJ1-1
V: TRBV6-5
D: NA
size: NA

CDR3: CASSPQILAGGTGELFF
DNA: TGTGCCAGCTCACCACAAATACTAGCGGGAGGAACCGGGGAGCTGTTTTTT
J: TRBJ2-2
V: TRBV18
D: TRBD2
size: NA

CDR3: CASSLEYFNNEQFF
DNA: TGTGCCAGCAGTTTAGAGTATTTTAACAATGAGCAGTTCTTC
J: TRBJ2-1
V: TRBV28
D: NA
size: NA

CDR3: CASSHRGDEQYF
DNA: TGTGCCAGCAGTCACAGGGGGGACGAGCAGTACTTC
J: TRBJ2-7
V: TRBV27
D: TRBD1
size: once

CDR3: CASSLSGGYGYTF
DNA: TGTGCCAGCAGCCTCTCAGGGGGCTATGGCTACACCTTC
J: TRBJ1-2
V: TRBV11-3
D: TRBD1
size: once

CDR3: CASGRGQRNTEAFF
DNA: TGTGCCAGCGGTAGGGGACAGCGGAACACTGAAGCTTTCTTT
J: TRBJ1-1
V: TRBV6-1
D: TRBD1
size: NA

CDR3: CASSYRDRVGEKLFF
DNA: TGTGCCAGCAGTTACCGGGACAGGGTCGGTGAAAAACTGTTTTTT
J: TRBJ1-4
V: TRBV7-9
D: TRBD1
size: NA

CDR3: CASSPSTDTQYF
DNA: TGTGCCAGCAGTCCGTCCACAGATACGCAGTATTTT
J: TRBJ2-3
V: TRBV27
D: NA
size: NA

CDR3: CASSVNPASTDTQYF
DNA: TGTGCCAGCAGCGTAAACCCAGCGAGCACAGATACGCAGTATTTT
J: TRBJ2-3
V: TRBV9
D: NA
size: NA

CDR3: CASSLVAGVGETQYF
DNA: TGTGCCAGCAGCTTAGTAGCGGGAGTAGGTGAGACCCAGTACTTC
J: TRBJ2-5
V: TRBV11-2
D: TRBD2
size: NA

CDR3: CASSPRELNEQFF
DNA: TGTGCCAGCTCACCGAGGGAGTTGAATGAGCAGTTCTTC
J: TRBJ2-1
V: TRBV18
D: NA
size: NA

CDR3: CASSSPGTLNTEAFF
DNA: TGTGCCAGCAGCTCACCAGGGACTTTGAACACTGAAGCTTTCTTT
J: TRBJ1-1
V: TRBV7-8
D: NA
size: NA

CDR3: CASSTRTGLYEQYF
DNA: TGTGCCAGTAGTACAAGGACAGGGTTGTACGAGCAGTACTTC
J: TRBJ2-7
V: TRBV19
D: TRBD1
size: NA

CDR3: CASSLDRGDTGELFF
DNA: TGTGCCAGCAGCTTAGACAGGGGAGACACCGGGGAGCTGTTTTTT
J: TRBJ2-2
V: TRBV11-3
D: NA
size: NA

CDR3: CASSNTGYGYTF
DNA: TGTGCCAGTAGTAATACGGGGTATGGCTACACCTTC
J: TRBJ1-2
V: TRBV19
D: NA
size: NA

CDR3: CASSPGLAGGVGELFF
DNA: TGTGCCAGCAGCCCGGGACTAGCGGGAGGGGTCGGGGAGCTGTTTTTT
J: TRBJ2-2
V: TRBV7-3
D: TRBD2
size: NA

CDR3: CASSRTGDYGYTF
DNA: TGTGCCAGCAGTCGGACAGGGGACTATGGCTACACCTTC
J: TRBJ1-2
V: TRBV6-5
D: TRBD1
size: NA

CDR3: CASSQAREVLGYTF
DNA: TGTGCCAGCAGTCAGGCGAGGGAGGTTTTAGGCTACACCTTC
J: TRBJ1-2
V: TRBV6-5
D: NA
size: NA

CDR3: CAWNRHSGANVLTF
DNA: TGTGCCTGGAATCGACATTCTGGGGCCAACGTCCTGACTTTC
J: TRBJ2-6
V: TRBV30
D: NA
size: few

CDR3: CASSLVSQETQYF
DNA: TGTGCCAGCAGCTTAGTGAGCCAAGAGACCCAGTACTTC
J: TRBJ2-5
V: TRBV7-3
D: NA
size: NA

CDR3: CASSQDYSSYEQYF
DNA: TGCGCCAGCAGCCAAGATTACTCCTCCTACGAGCAGTACTTC
J: TRBJ2-7
V: TRBV4-1
D: NA
size: NA

CDR3: CASSLIVAGGSYGYTF
DNA: TGTGCCAGCAGTTTAATTGTGGCAGGGGGCAGCTATGGCTACACCTTC
J: TRBJ1-2
V: TRBV27
D: TRBD1
size: NA